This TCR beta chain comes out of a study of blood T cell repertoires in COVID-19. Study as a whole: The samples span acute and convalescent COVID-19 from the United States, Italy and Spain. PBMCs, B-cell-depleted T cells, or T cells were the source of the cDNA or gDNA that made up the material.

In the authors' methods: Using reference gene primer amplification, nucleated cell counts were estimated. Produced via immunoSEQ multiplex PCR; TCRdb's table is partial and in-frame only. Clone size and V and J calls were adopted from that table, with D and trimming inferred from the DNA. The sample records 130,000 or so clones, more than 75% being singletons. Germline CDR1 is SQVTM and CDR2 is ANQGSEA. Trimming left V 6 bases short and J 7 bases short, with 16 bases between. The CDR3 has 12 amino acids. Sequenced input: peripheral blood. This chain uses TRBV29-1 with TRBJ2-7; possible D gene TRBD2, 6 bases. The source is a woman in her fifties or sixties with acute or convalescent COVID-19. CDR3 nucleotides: TGCAGCGTCTCCGGGGACTCGGGGGAGCAGTACTTC. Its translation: CSVSGDSGEQYF.